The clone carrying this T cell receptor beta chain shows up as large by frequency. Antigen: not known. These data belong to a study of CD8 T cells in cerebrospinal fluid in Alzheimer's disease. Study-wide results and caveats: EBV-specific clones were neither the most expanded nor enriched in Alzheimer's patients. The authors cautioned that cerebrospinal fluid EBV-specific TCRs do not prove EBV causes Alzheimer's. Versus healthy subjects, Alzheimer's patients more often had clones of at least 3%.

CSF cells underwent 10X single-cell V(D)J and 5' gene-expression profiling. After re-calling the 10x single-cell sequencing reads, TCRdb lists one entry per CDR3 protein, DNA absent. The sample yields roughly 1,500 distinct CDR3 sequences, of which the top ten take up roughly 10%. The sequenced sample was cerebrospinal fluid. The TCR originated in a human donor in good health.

The CDR3 protein is CSASPRGTEAFF. The chain uses TRBV20-1 and TRBJ1-1; the TCRdb call, TRBD1, lacks DNA for checking. CDR3 length: 12 amino acids. Germline CDR1 and CDR2: DFQATT and SNEGSKA (reference sequence).